This T cell receptor beta chain stems from a study of blood T cell repertoires in COVID-19. About the research overall: Sites across the United States, Italy and Spain contributed samples from acute and convalescent COVID-19. PBMCs, B-cell-depleted T cells, or T cells provided the cDNA or gDNA that made up the material.

Original methodology: Estimated nucleated cell counts came from reference gene primer amplification. Profiling relied on immunoSEQ multiplex PCR, and the TCRdb table lists in-frame clones only, not all of them. The DNA gave D and trimming, while V, J and clone size come from that table. Here the sample spans 250,000 or so clones, more than 85% being singletons. This TCR came from an older woman with active or convalescent COVID-19. The sequencing sample was made of peripheral blood.

CDR3 protein: CASSYSGVQPQHF. DNA for the CDR3: TGTGCCAGCAGTTATTCAGGGGTTCAGCCCCAGCATTTT. The chain employs TRBV27 and TRBJ1-5; D is possibly TRBD1 (6 bases). Germline-derived CDR1 and CDR2 are MNHEY and SMNVEV (reference sequence). The ends were cut back, 4 bases at V and 6 bases at J, with 10 bases in the middle. This CDR3 region has 13 residues.